Many counts were recorded for the clone carrying this T cell receptor (beta chain). The target antigen is unknown. The CDR3 sequence is 15 residues long. V lost 0 bases and J lost 5; bases outside the gene matches: 7. Germline V CDR1 and CDR2: SGHRS, YFSETQ. This specimen belongs to a study of T-cell memory formation after mild COVID-19. Using constant-segment primers, 5'RACE produced TCR alpha and TCR beta cDNA libraries carrying sample barcodes and UMIs. TCRdb fed the 5' RACE reads into MiXCR, producing one record per CDR3 protein. The top ten hold roughly 22% of the sample, which has 250,000 to 300,000 distinct CDR3 sequences, around 16% seen once. Study findings and constraints: Shrinking CD4+ clones resided mostly in CM and EM, and CD8+ ones in EMRA. Clones that shrank (day 15 to 85) were balanced CD4/CD8, whereas later expanders leaned CD4+.

The chain uses TRBV5-1 and TRBJ2-7; 8 positions agree with TRBD2. What was sequenced was PBMCs or a T cell subset sorted from them (not recorded which). The clonotype was recovered from a young man who had mild COVID-19 (a few samples of this study predate the infection). Cell type and time point are not known. The CDR3 sequence: CASSLVLGGGNEQYF. In nucleotides, the CDR3 is TGCGCCAGCAGCTTGGTCCTCGGCGGGGGGAACGAGCAGTACTTC. Filled out from reference TRBV5-1 and TRBJ2-7, the complete variable domain reads KAGVTQTPRYLIKTRGQQVTLSCSPISGHRSVSWYQQTPGQGLQFLFEYFSETQRNKGNFPGRFSGRQFSNSRSEMNVSTLELGDSALYLCASSLVLGGGNEQYFGPGTRLTVT.